This T cell receptor beta chain comes out of a study of early T cells in non-severe SARS-CoV-2 infection. CDR3 length: 13 amino acids. Trimming removed 3 bases from V and 5 bases from J, with 10 bases in between. Germline values: CDR1 LGHNA, CDR2 YNFKEQ. TCRdb called the 5' RACE reads again in MiXCR, with one record for every CDR3 protein. Among some 110,000 distinct CDR3 sequences listed, under 15% were seen once. This receptor was taken from an adult who was a healthcare worker with PCR-confirmed SARS-CoV-2 infection or an uninfected control (not recorded which). The sample comprised whole blood. This chain joins TRBV4-2 and TRBJ1-2; no clear D. CDR3 region: CASSQERDYGYTF. The CDR3 DNA is TGTGCCAGCAGCCAGGAAAGAGATTATGGCTACACCTTC.